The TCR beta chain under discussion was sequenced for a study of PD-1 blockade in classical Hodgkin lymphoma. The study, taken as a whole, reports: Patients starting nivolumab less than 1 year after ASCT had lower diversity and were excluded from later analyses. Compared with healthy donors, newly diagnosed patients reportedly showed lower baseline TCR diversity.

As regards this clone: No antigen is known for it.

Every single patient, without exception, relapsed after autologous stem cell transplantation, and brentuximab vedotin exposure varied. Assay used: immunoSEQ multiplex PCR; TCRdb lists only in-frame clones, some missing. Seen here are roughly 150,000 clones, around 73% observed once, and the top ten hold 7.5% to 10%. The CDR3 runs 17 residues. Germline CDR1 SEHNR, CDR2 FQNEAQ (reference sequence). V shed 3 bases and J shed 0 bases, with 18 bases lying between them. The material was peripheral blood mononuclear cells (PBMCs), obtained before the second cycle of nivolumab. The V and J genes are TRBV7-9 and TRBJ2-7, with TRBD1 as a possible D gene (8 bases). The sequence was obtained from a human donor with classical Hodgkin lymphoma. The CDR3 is CASSLGRDRLSSYEQYF. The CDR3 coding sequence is TGTGCCAGCAGCTTGGGGAGGGACAGGTTAAGCTCCTACGAGCAGTACTTC.